This T cell receptor beta chain was captured in a study of blood T cell repertoires in COVID-19. The wider study: The United States, Italy and Spain were the sources of the acute and convalescent COVID-19 samples. Sources were T cells, B-cell-depleted T cells, or PBMCs; the material itself was cDNA or gDNA.

The authors' processing: From reference gene primer amplification, estimates of nucleated cell counts were derived. Measured with immunoSEQ multiplex PCR; TCRdb has only the in-frame clones, and not every one. V, J and clone size are those of that table, while D and trimming were read from the DNA. The sample shows 90,000 to 150,000 clones, 79% of them seen only once. CDR1 is LGHNA, CDR2 YNFKEQ, per germline. Trimming took 0 bases from V and 6 from J; bases not matched to a gene: 16. The CDR3 covers 20 residues. This clone appeared once. The specimen was peripheral blood. This chain joins TRBV4-2 and TRBJ2-2; TRBD1 aligns across 10 bases. The sequence came from a woman of 80 years or more with acute or convalescent COVID-19. The DNA of the CDR3 is TGTGCCAGCAGCCAAGATCGAGGGCTCCCGGGACAGGGGATCCCCGGGGAGCTGTTTTTT. Encoded protein: CASSQDRGLPGQGIPGELFF.